This T cell receptor beta chain came from a study of quantifying T cell responses using KT2 cells. Whole-study context: cDNA was made from DNase-treated RNA using alpha and beta constant primers. Broader study findings: Input KT2 cell number predicted KT2 alpha and beta sequence counts linearly over several orders of magnitude.

An oligo carrying a UMI was ligated to the cDNA 3' end. An equimolar mix of RC1.1 and RC1.2 primed the beta chain across TRBC1 and TRBC2. TCRdb processed the UMI-ligation and nested PCR reads anew with MiXCR; each CDR3 protein has one entry. Of 40,000 to 60,000 distinct CDR3 sequences detected, around a tenth appear once; the ten largest clones hold about 10%. As to this clonotype: Its antigen is currently unknown.

The specimen was PBMCs spiked with cells of the T cell clone KT2. The receptor's source is a human donor.

CDR3 sequence reads: CASSFISSVSNQPQHF. In DNA form, the CDR3 reads TGTGCCAGCAGTTTTATCAGTAGTGTTAGCAATCAGCCCCAGCATTTT. J is TRBJ1-5 and V is TRBV12-3 or TRBV12-4; D call uncertain. Trimming cost V 3 bases and J 0 bases, with 12 bases left between them. The CDR3 has 16 amino acids.